The 2 T cell receptor beta chains presented below share a single source sample, sequenced in a study of shared clonotypes between healthy human individuals. Using immunoSEQ multiplex PCR, the repertoire was profiled, and TCRdb retains in-frame clones only, with some absent. The sample lists about 490,000 clones; approximately 80% were seen once. The sequenced material came from PBMCs. The receptors originated from a woman between 40 and 55 years old in good health. Some clones in this sample may be carry-over from other donors' samples.

This clone was counted at least ten times. The rearrangement links TRBV11-3 to TRBJ2-1; D is possibly TRBD1 (6 bases). With 1 base removed from V and 5 bases from J, the gap between germline ends came to 21 bases. This CDR3 is built from 18 residues. Germline V lookup: CDR1 SGHNT, CDR2 YENEEA. The CDR3 bases are TGTGCCAGCAGCTTAGCCCCGGCCTTTACAGGGTCGGACAATGAGCAGTTCTTC. The encoded protein is CASSLAPAFTGSDNEQFF.

This clone was observed once. The chain's CDR3 is CAWNVGNYGYTF. The CDR3 bases are TGTGCCTGGAATGTAGGGAACTATGGCTACACCTTC. V is TRBV30 and J is TRBJ1-2; D remains unclear. This CDR3 spans 12 amino acids. The V gene lost 4 bases and the J gene lost 2 bases, with 8 bases spanning the gap. CDR1 is GTSNPN, CDR2 SVGIG, per germline (reference sequence). Supplemented by reference TRBV30 and TRBJ1-2, the full variable domain reads SQTIHQWPATLVQPVGSPLSLECTVEGTSNPNLYWYRQAAGRGLQLLFYSVGIGQISSEVPQNLSASRPQDRQFILSSKKLLLSDSGFYLCAWNVGNYGYTFGSGTRLTVV.